This T cell receptor (beta chain) was found in a study of cytomegalovirus exposure and HLA in healthy donors. Study background: Early released data comprised 75 million to 100 million unique TCRs from HLA-typed donors.

Study-level findings and limits: The study had only CMV serostatus as immune exposure information. Certain indistinguishable V segments, among them TRBV6-2 and TRBV6-3, were excluded. Reported performance of the classifier showed diagnosis of cytomegalovirus status with high specificity and sensitivity.

Details on this clone: No antigen is known for it.

Germline V CDR1 and CDR2: MDHEN, SYDVKM. CDR3 size: 14 residues. Trimming cost V 3 bases and J 9 bases; bases outside gene matches: 6. Use of 60 Vbeta and 13 Jbeta primers characterized the PCR. TCRdb keeps only in-frame clones here, not all; method: immunoSEQ multiplex PCR. The table includes around 130,000 clones, roughly 88% detected once. The clonotype comes from a man in his forties or fifties in good health and CMV-seronegative. Material for sequencing was PBMCs. The gene calls are TRBV28 and TRBJ2-1, with 9 bases matching TRBD2. The CDR3 sequence is CASSLGLAEGEQFF. CDR3 bases: TGTGCCAGCAGTTTGGGACTAGCTGAGGGTGAGCAGTTCTTC.